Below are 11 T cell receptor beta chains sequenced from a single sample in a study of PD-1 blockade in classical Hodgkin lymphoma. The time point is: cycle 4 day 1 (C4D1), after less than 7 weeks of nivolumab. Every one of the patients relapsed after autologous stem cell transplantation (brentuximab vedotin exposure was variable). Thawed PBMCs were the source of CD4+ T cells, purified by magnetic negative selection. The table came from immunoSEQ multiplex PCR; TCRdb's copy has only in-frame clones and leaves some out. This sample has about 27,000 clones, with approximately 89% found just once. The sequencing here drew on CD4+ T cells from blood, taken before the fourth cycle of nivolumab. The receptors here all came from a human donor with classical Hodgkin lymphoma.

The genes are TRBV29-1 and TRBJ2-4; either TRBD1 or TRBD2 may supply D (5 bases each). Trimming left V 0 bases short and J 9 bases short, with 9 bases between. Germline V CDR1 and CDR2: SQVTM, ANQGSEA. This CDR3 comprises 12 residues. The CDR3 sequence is CSVEDWGSIQYF. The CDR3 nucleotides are TGCAGCGTTGAAGATTGGGGGTCCATTCAGTACTTC. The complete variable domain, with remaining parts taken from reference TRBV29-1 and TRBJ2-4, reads SAVISQKPSRDICQRGTSLTIQCQVDSQVTMMFWYRQQPGQSLTLIATANQGSEATYESGFVIDKFPISRPNLTFSTLTVSNMSPEDSSIYLCSVEDWGSIQYFGAGTRLSVL.

For the CDR3, the DNA is TGCGCCAGCAGCCCCCCAAGGGGGGGAGCGGGAGCAGATACGCAGTATTTT. Its protein is CASSPPRGGAGADTQYF. This rearrangement joins TRBV5-1 to TRBJ2-3; 8 nucleotides align to TRBD2. The CDR3 loop spans 17 amino acids. V gave up 4 bases and J gave up 4 bases; unmatched junction bases: 14. The germline V gene has CDR1 SGHRS and CDR2 YFSETQ.

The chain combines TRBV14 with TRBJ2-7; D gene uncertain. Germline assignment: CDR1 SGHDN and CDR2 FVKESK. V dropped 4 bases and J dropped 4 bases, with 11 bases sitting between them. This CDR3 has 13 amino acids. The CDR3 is CASSLWTEYEQYF. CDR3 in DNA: TGTGCCAGCAGCCTATGGACGGAGTACGAGCAGTACTTC.

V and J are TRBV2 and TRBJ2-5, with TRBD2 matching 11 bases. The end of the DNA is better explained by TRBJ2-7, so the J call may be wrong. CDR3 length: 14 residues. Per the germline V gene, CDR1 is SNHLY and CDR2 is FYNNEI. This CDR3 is CASRRLAGKNEQYF. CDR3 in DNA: TGTGCCAGCAGACGACTAGCGGGGAAAAACGAGCAGTACTTC.

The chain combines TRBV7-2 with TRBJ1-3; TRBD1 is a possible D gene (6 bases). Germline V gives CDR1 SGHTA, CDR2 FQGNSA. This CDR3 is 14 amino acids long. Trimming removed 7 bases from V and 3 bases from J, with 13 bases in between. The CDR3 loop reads CASNQQGLGNTIYF. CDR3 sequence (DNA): TGTGCCAGCAACCAACAGGGACTTGGAAACACCATATATTTT.

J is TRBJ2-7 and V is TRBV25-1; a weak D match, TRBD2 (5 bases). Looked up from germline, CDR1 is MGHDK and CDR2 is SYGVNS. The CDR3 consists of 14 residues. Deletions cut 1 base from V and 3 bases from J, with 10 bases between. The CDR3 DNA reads TGTGCCAGCAGTGAATCGGGAAGACACTACGAGCAGTACTTC. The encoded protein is CASSESGRHYEQYF.

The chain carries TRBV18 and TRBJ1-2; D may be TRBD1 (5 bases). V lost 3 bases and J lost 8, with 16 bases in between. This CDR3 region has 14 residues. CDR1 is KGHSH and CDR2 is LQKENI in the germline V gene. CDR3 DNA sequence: TGTGCCAGCTCACCTGATCACAGGACTGCCGGCTACACCTTC. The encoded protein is CASSPDHRTAGYTF.

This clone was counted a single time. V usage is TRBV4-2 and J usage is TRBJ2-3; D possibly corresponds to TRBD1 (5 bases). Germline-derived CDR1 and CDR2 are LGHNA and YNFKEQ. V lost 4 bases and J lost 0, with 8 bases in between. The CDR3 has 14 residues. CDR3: CASSPGSSTDTQYF. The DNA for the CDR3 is TGTGCCAGCAGCCCAGGGTCTAGCACAGATACGCAGTATTTT.

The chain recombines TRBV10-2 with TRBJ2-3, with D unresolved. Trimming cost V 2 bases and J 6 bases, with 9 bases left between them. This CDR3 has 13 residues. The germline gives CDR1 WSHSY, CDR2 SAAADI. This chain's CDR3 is CASSEPAWDTQYF. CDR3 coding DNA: TGCGCCAGCAGTGAGCCGGCTTGGGATACGCAGTATTTT.

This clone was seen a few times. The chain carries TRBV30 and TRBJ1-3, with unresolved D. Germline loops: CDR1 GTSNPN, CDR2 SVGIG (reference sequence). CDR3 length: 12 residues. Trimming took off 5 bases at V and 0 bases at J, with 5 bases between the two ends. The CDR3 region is CAWATSGNTIYF. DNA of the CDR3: TGTGCCTGGGCGACCTCTGGAAACACCATATATTTT.

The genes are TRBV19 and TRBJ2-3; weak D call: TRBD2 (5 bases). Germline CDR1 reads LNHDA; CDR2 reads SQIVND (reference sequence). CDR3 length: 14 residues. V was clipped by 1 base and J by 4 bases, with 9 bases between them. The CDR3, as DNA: TGTGCCAGTAGTATAGGACTAAAGCCAGATACGCAGTATTTT. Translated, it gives CASSIGLKPDTQYF. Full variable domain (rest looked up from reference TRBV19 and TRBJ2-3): DGGITQSPKYLFRKEGQNVTLSCEQNLNHDAMYWYRQDPGQGLRLIYYSQIVNDFQKGDIAEGYSVSREKKESFPLTVTSAQKNPTAFYLCASSIGLKPDTQYFGPGTRLTVL.